Sequencing of this T cell receptor (beta chain) was carried out in a study of blood T cell repertoires in COVID-19. Study background: Sites in the United States, Italy and Spain provided acute and convalescent COVID-19 samples. PBMCs, B-cell-depleted T cells, or T cells provided the cDNA or gDNA that made up the material.

How the authors handled the data: Nucleated cell counts were estimated from reference gene primer amplification. Here immunoSEQ multiplex PCR was the method, and the copy in TCRdb shows in-frame clones only, minus some. The V and J calls and clone size are taken from that table; D and trimming were inferred from the DNA. This repertoire shows approximately 140,000 clones, approximately 88% found once; its top ten account for roughly 2.2%. Sequencing used peripheral blood. The sequence derives from a man between 65 and 85 years old with acute or convalescent COVID-19.

The CDR3 loop is CASSPDRGELAGLYEQYF. CDR3 bases: TGTGCCAGCAGCCCGGACAGGGGGGAGCTAGCGGGGCTCTACGAGCAGTACTTC. V and J are TRBV5-8 and TRBJ2-7; D might be TRBD1 (10 bases). The CDR3 length is 18 residues. Trimming took off 4 bases at V and 3 bases at J, with 26 bases between the two ends. CDR1 is SGHTS, CDR2 YDEGEE, per germline.